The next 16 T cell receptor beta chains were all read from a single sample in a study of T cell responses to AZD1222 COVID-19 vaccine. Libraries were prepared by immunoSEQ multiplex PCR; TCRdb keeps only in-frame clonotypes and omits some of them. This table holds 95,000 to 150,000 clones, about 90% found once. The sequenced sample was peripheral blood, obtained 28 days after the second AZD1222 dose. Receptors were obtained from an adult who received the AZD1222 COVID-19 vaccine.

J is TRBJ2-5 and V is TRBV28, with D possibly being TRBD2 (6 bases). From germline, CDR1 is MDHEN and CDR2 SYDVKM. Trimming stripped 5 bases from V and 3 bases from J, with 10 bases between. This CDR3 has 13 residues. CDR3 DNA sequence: TGTGCCAGCAGTCCCGGGGGAGAAGAGACCCAGTACTTC. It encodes CASSPGGEETQYF.

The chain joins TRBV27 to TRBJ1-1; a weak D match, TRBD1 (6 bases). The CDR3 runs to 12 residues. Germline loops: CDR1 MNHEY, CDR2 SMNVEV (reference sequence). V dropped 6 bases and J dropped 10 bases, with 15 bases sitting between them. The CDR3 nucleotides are TGTGCCAGCAGCACAACAGGGCTTGCAGCTTTCTTT. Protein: CASSTTGLAAFF.

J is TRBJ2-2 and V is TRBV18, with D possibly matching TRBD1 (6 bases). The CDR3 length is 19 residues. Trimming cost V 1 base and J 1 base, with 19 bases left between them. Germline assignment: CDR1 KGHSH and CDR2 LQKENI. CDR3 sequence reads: CASSPQVPGAFVNTGELFF. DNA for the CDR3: TGTGCCAGCTCACCACAGGTCCCAGGGGCCTTCGTGAACACCGGGGAGCTGTTTTTT.

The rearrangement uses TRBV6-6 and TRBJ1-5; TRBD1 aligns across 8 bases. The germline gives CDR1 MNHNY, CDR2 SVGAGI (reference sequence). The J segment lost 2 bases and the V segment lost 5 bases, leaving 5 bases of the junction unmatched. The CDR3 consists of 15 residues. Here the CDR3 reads CASSKGQGGNQPQHF. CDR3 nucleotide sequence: TGTGCCAGCAGTAAAGGACAGGGTGGCAATCAGCCCCAGCATTTT.

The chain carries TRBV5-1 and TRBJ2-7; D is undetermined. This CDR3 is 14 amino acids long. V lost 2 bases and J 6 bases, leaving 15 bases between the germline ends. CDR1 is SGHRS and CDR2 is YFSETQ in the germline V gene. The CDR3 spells CASSLQPSTPEQYF. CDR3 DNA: TGCGCCAGCAGCTTACAGCCTTCCACCCCCGAGCAGTACTTC.

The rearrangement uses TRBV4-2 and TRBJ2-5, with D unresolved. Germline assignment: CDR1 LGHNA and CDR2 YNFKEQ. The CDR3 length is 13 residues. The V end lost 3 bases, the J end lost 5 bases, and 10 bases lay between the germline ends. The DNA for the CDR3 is TGTGCCAGCAGCCACCCCGGTCCGGAGACCCAGTACTTC. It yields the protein CASSHPGPETQYF.

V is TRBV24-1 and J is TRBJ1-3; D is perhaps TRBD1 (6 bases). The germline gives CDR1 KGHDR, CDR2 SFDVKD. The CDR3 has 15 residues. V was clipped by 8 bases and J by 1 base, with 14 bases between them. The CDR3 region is CATNGDILSGNTIYF. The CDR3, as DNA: TGTGCCACCAACGGGGACATACTTTCTGGAAACACCATATATTTT.

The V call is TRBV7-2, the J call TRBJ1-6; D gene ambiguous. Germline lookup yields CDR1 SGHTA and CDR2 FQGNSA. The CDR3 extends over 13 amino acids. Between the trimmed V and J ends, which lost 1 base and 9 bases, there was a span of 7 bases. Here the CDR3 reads CASSLEGVSPLHF. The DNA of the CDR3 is TGTGCCAGCAGCTTAGAGGGAGTTTCACCCCTCCACTTT.

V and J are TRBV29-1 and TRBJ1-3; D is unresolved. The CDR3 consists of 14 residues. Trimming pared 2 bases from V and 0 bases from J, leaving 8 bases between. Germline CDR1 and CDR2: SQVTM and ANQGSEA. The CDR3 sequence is CSVELTASGNTIYF. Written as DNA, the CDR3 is TGCAGCGTTGAACTAACAGCCTCTGGAAACACCATATATTTT.

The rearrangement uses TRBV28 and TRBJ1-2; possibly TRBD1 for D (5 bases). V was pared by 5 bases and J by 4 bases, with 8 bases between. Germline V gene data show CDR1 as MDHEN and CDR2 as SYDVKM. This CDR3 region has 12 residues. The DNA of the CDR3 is TGTGCCAGCAGTCAGACAGTCTATGGCTACACCTTC. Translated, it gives CASSQTVYGYTF.

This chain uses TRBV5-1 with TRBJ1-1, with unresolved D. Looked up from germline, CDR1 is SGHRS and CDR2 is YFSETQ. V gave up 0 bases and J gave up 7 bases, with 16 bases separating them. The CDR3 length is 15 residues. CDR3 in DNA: TGCGCCAGCAGCTTGGGAGGGCAGGTCAACCGTGAAGCTTTCTTT. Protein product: CASSLGGQVNREAFF. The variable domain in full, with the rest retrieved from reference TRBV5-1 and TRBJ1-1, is KAGVTQTPRYLIKTRGQQVTLSCSPISGHRSVSWYQQTPGQGLQFLFEYFSETQRNKGNFPGRFSGRQFSNSRSEMNVSTLELGDSALYLCASSLGGQVNREAFFGQGTRLTVV.

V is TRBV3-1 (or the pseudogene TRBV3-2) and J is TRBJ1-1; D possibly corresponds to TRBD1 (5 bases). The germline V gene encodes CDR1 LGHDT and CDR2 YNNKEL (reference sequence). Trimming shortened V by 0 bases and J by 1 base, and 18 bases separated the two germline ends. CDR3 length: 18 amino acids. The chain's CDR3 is CASSQDLGTSLRNTEAFF. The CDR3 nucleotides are TGTGCCAGCAGCCAAGATTTGGGGACCTCTTTGAGGAACACTGAAGCTTTCTTT.

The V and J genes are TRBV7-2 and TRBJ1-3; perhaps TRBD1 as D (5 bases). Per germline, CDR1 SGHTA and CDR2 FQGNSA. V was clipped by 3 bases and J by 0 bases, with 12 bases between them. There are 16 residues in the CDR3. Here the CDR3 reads CASSFQLGASGNTIYF. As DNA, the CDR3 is TGTGCCAGCAGCTTCCAACTTGGGGCCTCTGGAAACACCATATATTTT.

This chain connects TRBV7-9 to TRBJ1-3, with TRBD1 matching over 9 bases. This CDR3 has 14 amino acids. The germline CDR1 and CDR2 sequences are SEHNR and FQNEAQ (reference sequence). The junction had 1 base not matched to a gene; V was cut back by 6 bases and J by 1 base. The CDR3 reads CASRTGGSGNTIYF. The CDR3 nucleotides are TGTGCCAGCAGGACAGGGGGGTCTGGAAACACCATATATTTT.

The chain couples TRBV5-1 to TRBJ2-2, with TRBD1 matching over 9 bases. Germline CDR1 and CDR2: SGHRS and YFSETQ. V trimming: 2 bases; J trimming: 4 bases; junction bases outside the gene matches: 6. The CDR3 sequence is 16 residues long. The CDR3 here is CASSFWDRAGTGELFF. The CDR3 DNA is TGCGCCAGCAGCTTTTGGGACAGGGCTGGCACCGGGGAGCTGTTTTTT.

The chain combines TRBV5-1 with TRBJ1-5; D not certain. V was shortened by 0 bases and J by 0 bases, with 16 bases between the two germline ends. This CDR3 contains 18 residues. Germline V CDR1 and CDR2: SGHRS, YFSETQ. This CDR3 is CASSLGEGPSNSNQPQHF. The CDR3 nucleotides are TGCGCCAGCAGCTTGGGAGAAGGGCCAAGTAATAGCAATCAGCCCCAGCATTTT.